These T cell receptor beta chains were read from a single sample in a study of control samples from healthy donors and cancer patients. Repertoires were generated with immunoSEQ multiplex PCR, while TCRdb's copy carries only in-frame clones and drops some. The top ten clones hold approximately 7% of a sample with around 82,000 clones, about nine tenths of them seen once. The sequenced sample was blood. The receptors derive from a man aged 45 to 65 in good health. The CDR3 runs from the conserved cysteine through the conserved F or W. The order of the fields is clone size, D gene, J gene, V gene, CDR3 protein, CDR3 DNA. A D gene is named only where the DNA matches it firmly. The size field is filled for only some rows; it gives once, few, many or a size class.

.	.	TRBJ2-1	TRBV27	CASSKVPTRSYNEQFF	TGTGCCAGCAGTAAGGTCCCCACCCGGTCCTACAATGAGCAGTTCTTC
.	.	TRBJ1-1	TRBV27	CASSFLTLPDTEAFF	TGTGCCAGCAGTTTCCTCACCCTTCCCGACACTGAAGCTTTCTTT
.	.	TRBJ1-1	TRBV19	CASSIHRETSAFF	TGTGCCAGTAGTATACACAGGGAGACGTCGGCTTTCTTT
.	TRBD1	TRBJ1-2	TRBV30	CAWSEGAGGYTF	TGTGCCTGGAGTGAGGGGGCGGGCGGCTACACCTTC
.	.	TRBJ1-4	TRBV2	CASSGRALGGEKLFF	TGTGCCAGCAGTGGCAGGGCCCTCGGCGGTGAAAAACTGTTTTTT
.	.	TRBJ2-1	TRBV25-1	CASSEYRGQNEQFF	TGTGCCAGCAGTGAATACAGGGGTCAGAATGAGCAGTTCTTC
.	.	TRBJ1-4	TRBV6-6	CASSYKFRGPNEKLFF	TGTGCCAGCAGTTATAAGTTCCGGGGGCCTAATGAAAAACTGTTTTTT
.	.	TRBJ1-2	TRBV11-2	CASSLQGDGYTF	TGTGCCAGCAGCTTACAGGGCGATGGCTACACCTTC
.	.	TRBJ2-2	TRBV7-3	CASSLVRGELFF	TGTGCCAGCAGCTTGGTTCGAGGGGAGCTGTTTTTT
.	.	TRBJ2-5	TRBV6-5	CASSYSDRGQETQYF	TGTGCCAGCAGTTACTCCGACAGAGGCCAAGAGACCCAGTACTTC
.	.	TRBJ2-7	TRBV3-1/TRBV3-2	CASSPLLGGDYEQYF	TGTGCCAGCAGCCCTCTCCTGGGCGGTGACTACGAGCAGTACTTC
.	.	TRBJ1-3	TRBV24-1	CAPSLLVGSGNTIYF	TGTGCCCCTTCCCTCCTGGTCGGCAGTGGAAACACCATATATTTT
.	.	TRBJ2-5	TRBV10-1	CASSPGVWAGQETQYF	TGCGCCAGCAGCCCCGGGGTATGGGCAGGCCAAGAGACCCAGTACTTC
.	.	TRBJ1-2	TRBV27	CASRTADGLYGYTF	TGTGCCAGCAGAACTGCCGACGGACTCTATGGCTACACCTTC
once	TRBD2	TRBJ2-2	TRBV2	CASRATSSGGAGELFF	TGTGCCAGCAGGGCTACCTCTAGCGGGGGGGCCGGGGAGCTGTTTTTT
.	TRBD1	TRBJ2-1	TRBV9	CASSVRDRELNEQFF	TGTGCCAGCAGCGTCCGGGACAGGGAATTAAATGAGCAGTTCTTC
.	.	TRBJ2-4	TRBV7-8	CASSPTPGPRIQYF	TGTGCCAGCAGCCCCACCCCAGGGCCACGTATTCAGTACTTC
.	.	TRBJ2-7	TRBV18	CASSATGAYYEQYF	TGTGCCAGCTCAGCTACCGGGGCCTACTACGAGCAGTACTTC
once	.	TRBJ2-6	TRBV15	CATSREEVTYHSGANVLTF	TGTGCCACCAGCAGAGAGGAGGTCACGTACCACTCTGGGGCCAACGTCCTGACTTTC
.	.	TRBJ1-1	TRBV7-3	CASSPPGYLVGQLNTEAFF	TGTGCCAGCAGCCCACCTGGGTATCTGGTAGGTCAGTTGAACACTGAAGCTTTCTTT